The clone carrying this TCR beta chain was found many times. The antigen is undetermined. TCRdb re-analysed the 5' RACE reads in MiXCR, keeping a single row per CDR3 protein. The top ten clones hold approximately 1% of a sample with some 340,000 distinct CDR3 sequences, under 15% of them seen once. This record belongs to a study of CD8 T cells in ankylosing spondylitis. Study-wide findings and caveats: There was reportedly significant enrichment of clones that were disease-linked in matched ankylosing spondylitis synovial fluid. CD8+ by phenotype, disease-linked clones were relatively rare in peripheral blood. Made up of eight highly homologous variants, a TCR beta motif appeared characteristic of ankylosing spondylitis blood.

The receptor was derived from a male donor with ankylosing spondylitis or in good health (not recorded which). The sample consisted of blood, either unsorted or a sorted T cell fraction (not recorded which).

CDR3 sequence (DNA): TGTGCCAGCAGCGTAGCTCCGACCGGGACAGGGGGCGAGCAGTACTTC. Translating gives CASSVAPTGTGGEQYF. V and J are TRBV9 and TRBJ2-7; TRBD1 matches 11 bases. Germline trimming cut 0 bases from V and 6 bases from J; bases unmatched to any gene: 8. CDR1 and CDR2 (germline): SGDLS, YYNGEE. The CDR3 spans 16 residues.